Below, one T cell receptor beta chain is given with its context. Only in-frame clones appear in the TCRdb table, and some are missing; sequencing was by immunoSEQ multiplex PCR. Here the sample spans thousands of clones, 82% being singletons. These data originate in a study of control samples from healthy donors and cancer patients. Germline lookup yields CDR1 LNHNV and CDR2 YYDKDF (reference sequence). The J segment lost 1 base and the V segment lost 2 bases, leaving 8 bases of the junction unmatched. The CDR3 has 18 amino acids. Sequencing used PBMCs. This clonotype was obtained from a man between 65 and 85 years old with lung cancer. This chain uses TRBV15 with TRBJ1-3; 10 nucleotides agree with TRBD1. CDR3 sequence reads: CATSRPKGQGFSGNTIYF. The CDR3 DNA reads TGTGCCACCAGCAGACCGAAGGGACAGGGGTTTTCTGGAAACACCATATATTTT.